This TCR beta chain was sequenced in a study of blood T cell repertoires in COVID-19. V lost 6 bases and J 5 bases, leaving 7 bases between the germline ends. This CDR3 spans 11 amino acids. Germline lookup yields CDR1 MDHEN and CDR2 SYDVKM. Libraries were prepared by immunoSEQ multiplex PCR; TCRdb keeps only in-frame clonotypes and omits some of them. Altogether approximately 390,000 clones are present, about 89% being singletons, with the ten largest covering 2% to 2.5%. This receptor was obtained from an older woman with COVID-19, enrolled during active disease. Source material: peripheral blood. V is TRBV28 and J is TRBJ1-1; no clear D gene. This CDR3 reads CASRVETEAFF. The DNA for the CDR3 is TGTGCCAGCAGAGTAGAGACTGAAGCTTTCTTT.